This T cell receptor (beta chain) comes out of a study of CD8+ T cells in alopecia areata. The ends lost 1 base at V and 2 bases at J; junction bases unmatched: 0. Germline assignment: CDR1 SEHNR and CDR2 FQNEAQ (reference sequence). The CDR3 runs 14 residues. Once RNA had been extracted, it was reverse transcribed into cDNA to act as the sequencing template. Profiling relied on immunoSEQ multiplex PCR, and the TCRdb table lists in-frame clones only, not all of them. Altogether under 250,000 clones are present, 50% to 65% being singletons, with the ten largest covering more than 0.4%. Here the sequenced sample was CD4+ T cells sorted from blood, taken at week 0. This TCR derives from a human donor with alopecia areata. J is TRBJ1-2 and V is TRBV7-9; 8 bases are shared with TRBD1. The CDR3 nucleotides are TGTGCCAGCAGCTTAGACAGGGGGAACTATGGCTACACCTTC. Translation: CASSLDRGNYGYTF.